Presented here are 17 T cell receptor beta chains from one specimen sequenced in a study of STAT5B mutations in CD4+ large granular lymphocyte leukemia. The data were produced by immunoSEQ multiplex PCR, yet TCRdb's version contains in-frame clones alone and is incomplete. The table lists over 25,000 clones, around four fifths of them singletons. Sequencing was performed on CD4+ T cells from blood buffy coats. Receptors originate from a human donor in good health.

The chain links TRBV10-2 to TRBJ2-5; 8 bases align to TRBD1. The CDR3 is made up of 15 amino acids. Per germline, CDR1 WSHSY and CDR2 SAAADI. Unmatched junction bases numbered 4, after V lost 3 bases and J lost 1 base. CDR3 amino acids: CASSDRGRGQETQYF. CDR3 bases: TGCGCCAGCAGTGACAGGGGGCGAGGCCAAGAGACCCAGTACTTC.

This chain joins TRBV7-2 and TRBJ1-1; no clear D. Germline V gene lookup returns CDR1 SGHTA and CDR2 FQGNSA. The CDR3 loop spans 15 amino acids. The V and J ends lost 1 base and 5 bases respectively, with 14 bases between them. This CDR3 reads CASSLVLLLGTEAFF. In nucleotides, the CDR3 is TGTGCCAGCAGCTTAGTTCTCCTCCTAGGGACTGAAGCTTTCTTT.

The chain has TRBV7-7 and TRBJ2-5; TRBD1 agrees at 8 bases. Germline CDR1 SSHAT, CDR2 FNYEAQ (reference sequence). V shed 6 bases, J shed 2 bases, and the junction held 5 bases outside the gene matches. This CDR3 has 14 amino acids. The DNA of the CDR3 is TGTGCCAGCAGTCTGGACAGGGCTCAAGAGACCCAGTACTTC. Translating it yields CASSLDRAQETQYF.

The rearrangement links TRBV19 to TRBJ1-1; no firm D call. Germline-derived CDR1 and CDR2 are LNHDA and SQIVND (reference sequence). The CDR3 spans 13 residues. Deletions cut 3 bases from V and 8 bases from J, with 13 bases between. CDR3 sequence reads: CASSMLAHYEAFF. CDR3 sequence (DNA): TGTGCCAGTAGTATGTTGGCACACTACGAAGCTTTCTTT.

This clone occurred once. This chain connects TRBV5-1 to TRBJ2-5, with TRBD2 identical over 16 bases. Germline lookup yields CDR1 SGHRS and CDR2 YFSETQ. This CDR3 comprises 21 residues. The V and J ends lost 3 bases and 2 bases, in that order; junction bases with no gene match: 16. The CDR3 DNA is TGCGCCAGCAGCTCGGGACTAGCGGGAGGGCCTAGATCGGGGGCTCAAGAGACCCAGTACTTC. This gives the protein CASSSGLAGGPRSGAQETQYF.

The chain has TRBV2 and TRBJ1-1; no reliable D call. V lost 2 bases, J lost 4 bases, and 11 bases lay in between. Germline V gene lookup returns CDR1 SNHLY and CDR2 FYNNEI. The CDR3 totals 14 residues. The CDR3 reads CASSESGVFTEAFF. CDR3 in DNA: TGTGCCAGCAGTGAATCTGGGGTATTCACTGAAGCTTTCTTT.

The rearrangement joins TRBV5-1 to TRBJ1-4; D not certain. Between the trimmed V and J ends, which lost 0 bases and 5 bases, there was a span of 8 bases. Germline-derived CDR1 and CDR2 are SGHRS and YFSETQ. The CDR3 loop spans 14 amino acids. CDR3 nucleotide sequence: TGCGCCAGCAGCTTGGGGGGTCCGAATGAAAAACTGTTTTTT. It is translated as CASSLGGPNEKLFF.

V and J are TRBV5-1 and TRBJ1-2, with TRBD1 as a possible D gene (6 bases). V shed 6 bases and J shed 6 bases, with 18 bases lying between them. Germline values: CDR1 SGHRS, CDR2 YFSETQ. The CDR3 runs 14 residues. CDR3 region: CASNLRSPGDGYTF. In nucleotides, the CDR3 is TGCGCCAGCAACTTACGATCGCCAGGGGATGGCTACACCTTC.

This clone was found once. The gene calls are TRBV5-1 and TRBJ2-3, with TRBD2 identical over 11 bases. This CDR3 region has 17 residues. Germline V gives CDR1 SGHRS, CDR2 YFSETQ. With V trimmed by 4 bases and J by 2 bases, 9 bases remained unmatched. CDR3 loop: CASSISGRALPTDTQYF. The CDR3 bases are TGCGCCAGCAGCATTAGCGGGAGGGCCCTACCCACAGATACGCAGTATTTT.

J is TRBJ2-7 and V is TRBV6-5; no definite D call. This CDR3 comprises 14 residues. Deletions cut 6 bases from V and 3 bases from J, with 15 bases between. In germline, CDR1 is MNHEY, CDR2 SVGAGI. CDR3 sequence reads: CASRRSDGYYEQYF. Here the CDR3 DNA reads TGTGCCAGCAGACGCTCGGACGGATACTACGAGCAGTACTTC.

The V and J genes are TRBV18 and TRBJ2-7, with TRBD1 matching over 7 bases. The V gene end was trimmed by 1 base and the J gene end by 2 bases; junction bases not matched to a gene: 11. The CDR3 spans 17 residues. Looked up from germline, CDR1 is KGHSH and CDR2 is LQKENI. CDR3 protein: CASSPRRNPGQTYEQYF. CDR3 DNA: TGTGCCAGCTCACCACGACGGAACCCGGGACAGACCTACGAGCAGTACTTC.

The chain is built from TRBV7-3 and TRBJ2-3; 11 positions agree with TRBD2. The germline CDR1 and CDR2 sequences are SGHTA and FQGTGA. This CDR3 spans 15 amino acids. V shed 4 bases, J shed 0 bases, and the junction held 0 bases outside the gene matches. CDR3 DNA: TGTGCCAGCAGCTGGACTAGCGGGAGCACAGATACGCAGTATTTT. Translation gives CASSWTSGSTDTQYF. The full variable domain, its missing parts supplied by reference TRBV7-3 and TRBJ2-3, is GAGVSQTPSNKVTEKGKYVELRCDPISGHTALYWYRQSLGQGPEFLIYFQGTGAADDSGLPNDRFFAVRPEGSVSTLKIQRTERGDSAVYLCASSWTSGSTDTQYFGPGTRLTVL.

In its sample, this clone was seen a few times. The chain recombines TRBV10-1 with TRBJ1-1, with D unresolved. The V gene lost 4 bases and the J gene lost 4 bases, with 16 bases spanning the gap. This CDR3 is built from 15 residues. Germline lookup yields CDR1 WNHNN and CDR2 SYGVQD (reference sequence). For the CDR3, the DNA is TGCGCCAGCAGTGTTGGTGTTTCACGTATCACTGAAGCTTTCTTT. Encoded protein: CASSVGVSRITEAFF.

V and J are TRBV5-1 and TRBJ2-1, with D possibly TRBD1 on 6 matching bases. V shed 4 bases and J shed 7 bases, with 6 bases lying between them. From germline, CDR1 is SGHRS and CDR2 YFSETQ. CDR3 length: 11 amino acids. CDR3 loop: CASSQGNEQFF. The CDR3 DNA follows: TGCGCCAGCAGCCAGGGGAATGAGCAGTTCTTC.

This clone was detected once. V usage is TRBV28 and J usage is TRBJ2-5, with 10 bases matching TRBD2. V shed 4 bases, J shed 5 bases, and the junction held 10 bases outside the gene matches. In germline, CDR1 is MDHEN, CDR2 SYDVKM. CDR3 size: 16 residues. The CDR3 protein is CASSSLAGAWGETQYF. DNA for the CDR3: TGTGCCAGCAGTTCCCTAGCGGGAGCTTGGGGGGAGACCCAGTACTTC.

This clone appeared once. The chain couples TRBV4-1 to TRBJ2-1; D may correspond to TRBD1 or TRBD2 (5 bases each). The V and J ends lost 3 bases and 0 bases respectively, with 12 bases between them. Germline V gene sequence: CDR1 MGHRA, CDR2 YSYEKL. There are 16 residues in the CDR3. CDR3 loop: CASSHHGASSYNEQFF. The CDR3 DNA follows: TGCGCCAGCAGCCACCACGGGGCCAGCTCCTACAATGAGCAGTTCTTC.

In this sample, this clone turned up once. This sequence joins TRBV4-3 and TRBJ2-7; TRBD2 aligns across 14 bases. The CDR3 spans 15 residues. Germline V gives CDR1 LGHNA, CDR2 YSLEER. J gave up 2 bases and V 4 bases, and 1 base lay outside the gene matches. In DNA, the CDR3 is TGCGCCAGCAGCCCGGGACTAGCGGGAGCCTACGAGCAGTACTTC. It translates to CASSPGLAGAYEQYF.